The clone carrying this T cell receptor (beta chain) has a handful of counts. In the original workflow: Reference gene primers were amplified, and this amplification served to estimate nucleated cell counts. Assay: immunoSEQ multiplex PCR; the TCRdb copy retains only in-frame clones and omits some. V and J calls and clone size come straight from that table; D and trimming were deduced from the DNA. The sample has a few hundred thousand clones, more than 75% seen once. V was cut by 10 bases and J by 3 bases, with 10 bases left in between. CDR3 length: 12 residues. CDR1 and CDR2 from the germline V gene are SNHLY and FYNNEI. Participants were aged 18 to 89 years, lived in 20 to 25 US areas, and enrolled virtually. This entry belongs to a study of blood T cell repertoires in COVID-19. Study in general: The study drew acute and convalescent COVID-19 samples from the United States, Italy and Spain. T cells, B-cell-depleted T cells, or PBMCs provided the cDNA or gDNA that served as material.

Input material: PBMCs or T cells enriched from blood (not recorded which). The rearrangement uses TRBV2 and TRBJ1-3; no clear D gene. This TCR was sampled from a woman aged 18 to 35 who had recovered from COVID-19. The CDR3 DNA reads TGTGCCACCCGGGGTGGTGGAAACACCATATATTTT. As protein: CATRGGGNTIYF.